Listed below are T cell receptor beta chains from one sample, sequenced in a study of cytomegalovirus exposure and HLA in healthy donors. Sequencing used immunoSEQ multiplex PCR; TCRdb keeps in-frame clones, though not all of them. The sample includes fewer than 130,000 clones, 60% to 80% seen only once; the top ten take approximately 2.5%. The sequencing input was PBMCs. The receptors stem from a man aged 45 to 65 in good health and CMV-seropositive. CDR3s include the opening cysteine and the closing phenylalanine or tryptophan. The D gene is left open where the match is weak. Clone size is given for some rows only: seen once, a few or many times, or a class if the clone is expanded.

j_call clone_size v_call d_call cdr3_nt cdr3_aa
TRBJ2-3 NA TRBV29-1 TRBD2 TGCAGCGTCAACCCGTTCGCGGGAGGCACAGATACGCAGTATTTT CSVNPFAGGTDTQYF
TRBJ2-3 NA TRBV5-4 TRBD1 TGTGCCAGCAGCACCAAGGGACAGGGGCCGTCGACAGATACGCAGTATTTT CASSTKGQGPSTDTQYF
TRBJ2-7 NA TRBV19 TRBD2 TGTGCCAGTAGTATCGGGACTAGCGGGGTTATTCCCTACGAGCAGTACTTC CASSIGTSGVIPYEQYF
TRBJ2-7 NA TRBV7-3 TRBD1 TGTGCCAGCAGCACGGGGACAGGGGGCGAGCAGTACTTC CASSTGTGGEQYF
TRBJ2-2 few TRBV6-1 NA TGTGCCAGCAGTGAACTAGCTTACGGGGAGCTGTTTTTT CASSELAYGELFF
TRBJ2-5 NA TRBV29-1 TRBD1 TGCAGCGTTCGGGACAGGAACCAAGAGACCCAGTACTTC CSVRDRNQETQYF
TRBJ1-6 NA TRBV5-4 NA TGTGCCAGCAGCGCAGAAGGGGCGGCGGTTTATAATTCACCCCTCCACTTT CASSAEGAAVYNSPLHF
TRBJ1-1 NA TRBV7-8 TRBD1 TGTGCCAGCAGCTTAGGTTCGGTAGGGGGCAACACTGAAGCTTTCTTT CASSLGSVGGNTEAFF
TRBJ2-1 NA TRBV7-9 NA TGTGCCACCCGAGGGGGAATGTCCTACAATGAGCAGTTCTTC CATRGGMSYNEQFF
TRBJ2-5 few TRBV7-9 TRBD1 TGTGCCAGCAGCCCAAACGGACAGGATCAAGAGACCCAGTACTTC CASSPNGQDQETQYF
TRBJ2-7 NA TRBV2 TRBD1 TGTGCCAGCAGTGAGGGAGCCCAAGCAACACAGGGGGAGCAGTACTTC CASSEGAQATQGEQYF
TRBJ2-7 few TRBV7-8 NA TGTGCCAGCTCATTTTATGGACAGCCCTACGAGCAGTACTTC CASSFYGQPYEQYF
TRBJ1-4 NA TRBV6-5 TRBD1 TGTGCCAGCAGGCTTAACAGGGGAGGAGGTGAAAAACTGTTTTTT CASRLNRGGGEKLFF
TRBJ2-2 NA TRBV2 NA TGTGCCAGCAGTGTGGAGGACACCGGGGAGCTGTTTTTT CASSVEDTGELFF
TRBJ2-1 NA TRBV6-1 NA TGTGCCAGCAGTCAACGGGGGAGTTACAATGAGCAGTTCTTC CASSQRGSYNEQFF
TRBJ1-2 once TRBV19 TRBD1 TGTGCCAGTAGTATGGGAACAGGGGGTAAAGGTGGCTACACCTTC CASSMGTGGKGGYTF
TRBJ1-6 NA TRBV2 TRBD1 TGTGCCAGCAGTGATCCCACCGGGACAGGGGATTCACCCCTCCACTTT CASSDPTGTGDSPLHF
TRBJ2-1 NA TRBV19 NA TGTGCCAGTAGTATCGGGGGACCTGCCTCCTACAATGAGCAGTTCTTC CASSIGGPASYNEQFF
TRBJ2-6 NA TRBV6-1 TRBD1 TGTGCCAGCAGTGGCCGGGACAGGGGTACCGGTGGGGCCAACGGCCTGACTTTC CASSGRDRGTGGANGLTF
TRBJ1-2 NA TRBV6-1 TRBD1 TGTGCCAGCAGTAGGGACAGGGGGCATGGCTACACCTTC CASSRDRGHGYTF
TRBJ2-1 NA TRBV18 NA TGTGCCAGCTCCCTCGACAGCATCAATGAGCAGTTCTTC CASSLDSINEQFF
TRBJ1-1 NA TRBV2 NA TGTGCCAGCAGTGATCGCGGAGTAACTGAAGCTTTCTTT CASSDRGVTEAFF
TRBJ2-7 NA TRBV4-1 TRBD1 TGCGCCAGCAGCCAAGGGCTACAGGGGGCTCACGAGCAGTACTTC CASSQGLQGAHEQYF
TRBJ1-5 few TRBV19 TRBD1 TGTGCCAGTAGCCCGAAGACAGGGGGATATCAGCCCCAGCATTTT CASSPKTGGYQPQHF
TRBJ2-3 NA TRBV5-5 TRBD2 TGTGCCAGCAGTCCTCTCCAAGCGGGAGGGGATCATAGCACAGATACGCAGTATTTT CASSPLQAGGDHSTDTQYF
TRBJ2-5 NA TRBV5-1 TRBD2 TGCGCCAGCAGCTCACACAGCGGGGGGGCGGGAGAGACCCAGTACTTC CASSSHSGGAGETQYF
TRBJ1-4 NA TRBV19 TRBD1 TGTGCCAGTAGTCGTATGGCAGGGGGCGGTGATGCTAATGAAAAACTGTTTTTT CASSRMAGGGDANEKLFF
TRBJ2-7 NA TRBV6-1 TRBD1 TGTGCCAGCAGTCCCAGACAGGGAATCGGTTACGAGCAGTACTTC CASSPRQGIGYEQYF
TRBJ1-2 NA TRBV27 NA TGTGCCAGCAGACTTACAGGGTACTATGGCTACACCTTC CASRLTGYYGYTF
TRBJ2-7 NA TRBV9 TRBD1 TGTGCCAGCTCCCTTGGACAGGGGACGTACGAGCAGTACTTC CASSLGQGTYEQYF
TRBJ1-2 NA TRBV11-2 TRBD1 TGTGCCAGCAGCTTAGATGCCCCTGGGGACAGGGGGCGGAACTATGGCTACACCTTC CASSLDAPGDRGRNYGYTF
TRBJ2-5 NA TRBV7-6 NA TGTGCCAGCAGTTCTCAAGAGACCCAGTACTTC CASSSQETQYF
TRBJ1-2 NA TRBV7-8 TRBD1 TGTGCCAGCAGCCCGGGGGACAGTTATAACTATGGCTACACCTTC CASSPGDSYNYGYTF
TRBJ2-5 NA TRBV5-1 TRBD2 TGCGCCAGCCTCCCGGGGGGGGCCCTCCAAGAGACCCAGTACTTC CASLPGGALQETQYF
TRBJ2-7 NA TRBV2 TRBD2 TGTGCCAGCTGCCCCGGACTAGCGGGATCCGAGCAGTACTTC CASCPGLAGSEQYF
TRBJ1-3 NA TRBV2 NA TGTGCCAGCAGGAAGGAGATTGGAAACACCATATATTTT CASRKEIGNTIYF
TRBJ1-5 NA TRBV11-2 NA TGTGCCAGCAGCCGTAATGGGGCAGGCTCCAATCAGCCCCAGCATTTT CASSRNGAGSNQPQHF
TRBJ2-7 NA TRBV7-2 TRBD1 TGTGCCAGCAGTTCATCCCTCAGGGGGAGCTCCTACGAGCAGTACTTC CASSSSLRGSSYEQYF
TRBJ2-7 NA TRBV11-2 NA TGTGCCAGCAGCTTAGGGGCAGCCTACGAGCAGTACTTC CASSLGAAYEQYF
TRBJ1-1 NA TRBV7-2 NA TGTGCCAGCAGCCCCCGAGGCGTCGCGAGGAACACTGAAGCTTTCTTT CASSPRGVARNTEAFF
TRBJ2-2 NA TRBV7-6 TRBD2 TGTGCCAGCAGCTTAAGGACTAGCAGGGTGGGCACCGGGGAGCTGTTTTTT CASSLRTSRVGTGELFF
TRBJ1-6 few TRBV18 NA TGTGCCAGCTCACCTTTCACAGGGAATGATTCACCCCTCCACTTT CASSPFTGNDSPLHF
TRBJ2-7 once TRBV27 TRBD1 TGTGCCAGCAGTCAACAGGGGGCCTACGAGCAGTACTTC CASSQQGAYEQYF
TRBJ1-1 once TRBV28 NA TGTGCCAGCAGCCTAACTAGGGAGGGTGAAGCTTTCTTT CASSLTREGEAFF
TRBJ1-1 NA TRBV7-9 NA TGTGCCAGCAGCTACAGCGGGAACACTGAAGCTTTCTTT CASSYSGNTEAFF
TRBJ2-1 few TRBV5-1 NA TGCGCCACCTCAGCCGGGGACTCGAACTCCTACAATGAGCAGTTCTTC CATSAGDSNSYNEQFF
TRBJ2-1 NA TRBV5-1 TRBD2 TGCGCCAGCAGCAAAAGGACTAGCGGGGGGGTTAACAATGAGCAGTTCTTC CASSKRTSGGVNNEQFF
TRBJ1-5 NA TRBV4-2 TRBD1 TGTGCCAGCAGCCGGGACAGGGGGCATTTT CASSRDRGHF
TRBJ1-2 NA TRBV2 TRBD1 TGTGCCAGCAGTGAATTGACAGGGGGGAGAGGCTACACCTTC CASSELTGGRGYTF
TRBJ2-7 few TRBV4-1 NA TGCGCCAGCAGCCCCCTCGGTCAGGGCCGCTACGAGCAGTACTTC CASSPLGQGRYEQYF
TRBJ1-2 NA TRBV19 TRBD1 TGTGCCAGTAGGGCGCAGGGGGCAAACTATGGCTACACCTTC CASRAQGANYGYTF
TRBJ2-2 NA TRBV27 NA TGTGCCAGCAGTCCCACAGGGCAGGTTAGCACCGGGGAGCTGTTTTTT CASSPTGQVSTGELFF
TRBJ2-7 few TRBV21-1 NA TGTGCCAGCAGCAAACGGGGGACTAGCGGGAGCTACGAGCAGTACTTC CASSKRGTSGSYEQYF